This T cell receptor beta chain originates from a study of blood T cells in healthy people across ages. Across the study: Capturing about one barcoded beta molecule per two T cells was achieved by template switching. Study-wide points: More naive CD4+ cells and higher diversity marked long-lived donors relative to aged donors. Because sorting was not performed, PBMCs prevented conclusive naive versus antigen-experienced comparison.

Donors each provided about 9.5 milliliters of peripheral blood. Trimming took off 4 bases at V and 1 base at J, with 10 bases between the two ends. Germline CDR1 is LGHDT and CDR2 is YNNKEL (reference sequence). The CDR3 spans 14 residues. Notes on this clonotype: The antigen remains unidentified.

Sample-barcoded 5' priming and a J-beta primer mix drove a second PCR of about 6 to 12 cycles. Via MiXCR, TCRdb re-called the 5' RACE reads, giving one row per CDR3 protein. The sample consists of about 1.4 million distinct CDR3 sequences, 59% of them appearing once. V usage is TRBV3-1 and J usage is TRBJ2-5; D is perhaps TRBD2 (5 bases). The material sequenced was blood. The sequence was collected from a man younger than 35 in good health. The DNA for the CDR3 is TGTGCCAGCAGCCGAGCTAGCCCCCAAGAGACCCAGTACTTC. Amino acid sequence: CASSRASPQETQYF.